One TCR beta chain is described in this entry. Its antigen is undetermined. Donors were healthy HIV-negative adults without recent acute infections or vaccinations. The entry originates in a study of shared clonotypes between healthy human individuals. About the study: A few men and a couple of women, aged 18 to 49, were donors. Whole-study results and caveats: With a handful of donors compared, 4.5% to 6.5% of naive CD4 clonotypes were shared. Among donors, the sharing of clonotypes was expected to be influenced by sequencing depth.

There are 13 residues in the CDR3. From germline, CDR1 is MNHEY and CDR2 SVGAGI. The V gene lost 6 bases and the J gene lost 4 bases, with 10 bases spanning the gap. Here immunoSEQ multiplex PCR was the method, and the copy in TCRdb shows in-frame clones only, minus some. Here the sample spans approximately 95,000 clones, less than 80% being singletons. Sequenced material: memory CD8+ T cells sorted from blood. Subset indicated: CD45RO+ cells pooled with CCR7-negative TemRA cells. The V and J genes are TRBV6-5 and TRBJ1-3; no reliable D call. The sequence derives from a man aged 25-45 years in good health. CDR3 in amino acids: CASSPTHGNTIYF. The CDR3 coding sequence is TGTGCCAGCAGCCCTACTCACGGAAACACCATATATTTT.